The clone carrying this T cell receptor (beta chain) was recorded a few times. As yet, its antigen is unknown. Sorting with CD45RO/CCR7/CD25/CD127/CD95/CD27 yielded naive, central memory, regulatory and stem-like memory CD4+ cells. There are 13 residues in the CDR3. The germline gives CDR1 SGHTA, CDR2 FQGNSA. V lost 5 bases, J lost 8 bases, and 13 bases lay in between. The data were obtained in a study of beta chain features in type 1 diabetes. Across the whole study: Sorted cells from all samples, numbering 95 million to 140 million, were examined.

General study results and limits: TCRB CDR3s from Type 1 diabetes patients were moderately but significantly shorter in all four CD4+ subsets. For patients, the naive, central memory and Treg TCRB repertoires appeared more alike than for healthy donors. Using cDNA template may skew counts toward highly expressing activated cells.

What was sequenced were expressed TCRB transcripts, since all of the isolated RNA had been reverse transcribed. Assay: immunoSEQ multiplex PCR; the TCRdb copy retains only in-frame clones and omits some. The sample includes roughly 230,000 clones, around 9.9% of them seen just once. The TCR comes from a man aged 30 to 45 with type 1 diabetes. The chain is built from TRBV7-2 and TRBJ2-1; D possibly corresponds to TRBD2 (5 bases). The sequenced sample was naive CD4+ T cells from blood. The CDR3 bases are TGTGCCAGCAGCCGGATCGGGGATGATGAGCAGTTCTTC. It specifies CASSRIGDDEQFF.